This T cell receptor (beta chain) was recovered during a study of cytomegalovirus exposure and HLA in healthy donors (dated by TCRdb to 2017 to 2019). About the full investigation: A later analysis indicated that the roughly 120 validation repertoires were generated on the platform also employed for the 650 to 850 repertoires of the first cohort. Besides the first cohort of 550 to 750 subjects, a separate validation cohort made up of 95 to 150 different subjects was used. The aim of the study was to test whether cataloging public T cell receptors could identify signatures of past pathogen exposure. High-throughput TCR immunosequencing, statistical association of individual TCRs with disease status, and machine learning were combined to predict cytomegalovirus infection status.

The protocol used for the library was the immunoSEQ multiplex PCR assay. The source study handled its data this way. A statistical classification framework was developed to diagnose cytomegalovirus status using the catalog of TCR beta chain sequences. TCRdb holds this immuneACCESS table with in-frame rearrangements only. Some clones are missing; in checked studies, unresolved V genes explain under half, and the rest has no known cause. V, J and clone size are taken as reported in that table, and D and trimming were inferred from the DNA itself. This sample is represented by some 290,000 clones; roughly 90% of them were singletons. Clones ranked in the top ten supply approximately 0.95% of the sample. Worth noting for this clone: No antigen is known for it. Base qualities are missing; no much larger clone stands one base away.

Results the study describes overall, beyond this receptor: A later analysis had no HLA typing for the validation cohort, so co-occurrence there was scored across all 110 or so repertoires. The classifier was reported to diagnose cytomegalovirus status with high specificity and sensitivity in both the original and validation cohorts. A later analysis found that TCRs clustered in the first cohort also tended to co-occur in the 120 validation repertoires, with 94% of cluster scores above 0. In vitro tests confirmed that a few of the cytomegalovirus-associated TCR beta chains recognize cytomegalovirus antigens. A total of 150 to 200 TCR beta chains were listed by the study as associated with cytomegalovirus. Across donors, most TCR sequences were observed very rarely, whereas some public TCRs were present in many individuals. The authors suggested that the approach could potentially be extended to other disease states and immunological phenotypes.

Donors formed part of the validation cohort, which comprised over a hundred subjects and was distinct from the first cohort of some 700 subjects. The TCR originated in a man aged 25 to 45 in good health and CMV-seronegative. Sequencing was performed on PBMCs.

The nucleotide sequence reads TGTGCCAGCAGCCATCAGAGGAATGAGCAGTTCTTC. Its translation reads: CASSHQRNEQFF. This sequence uses TRBV7-8 and TRBJ2-1; no D segment can be confidently identified. At the junction V is shortened by 5 bases and J by 7 bases, with 9 bases in between. Per the germline V gene, SGHVS is the CDR1 and FQNEAQ is the CDR2. The CDR3 starts with the cysteine, ends with the phenylalanine, and has 12 residues. Of the read, only the CDR3 DNA is kept; its 36 bases are in frame from base 1.